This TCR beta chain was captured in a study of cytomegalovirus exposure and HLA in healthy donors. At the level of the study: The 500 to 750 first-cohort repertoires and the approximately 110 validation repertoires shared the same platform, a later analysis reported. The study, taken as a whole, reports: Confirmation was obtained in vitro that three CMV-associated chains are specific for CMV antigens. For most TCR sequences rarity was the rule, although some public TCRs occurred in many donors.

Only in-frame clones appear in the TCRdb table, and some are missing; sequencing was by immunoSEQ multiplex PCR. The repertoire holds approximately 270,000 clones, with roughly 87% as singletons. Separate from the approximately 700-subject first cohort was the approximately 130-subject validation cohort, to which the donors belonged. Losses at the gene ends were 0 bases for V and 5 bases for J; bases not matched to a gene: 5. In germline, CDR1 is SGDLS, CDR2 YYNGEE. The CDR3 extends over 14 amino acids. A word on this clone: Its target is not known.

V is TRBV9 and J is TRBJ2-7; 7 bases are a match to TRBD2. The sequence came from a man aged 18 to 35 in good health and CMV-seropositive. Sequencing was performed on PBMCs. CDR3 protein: CASSVEEGGHEQYF. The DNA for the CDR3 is TGTGCCAGCAGCGTAGAGGAGGGAGGGCACGAGCAGTACTTC.